This T cell receptor beta chain stems from a study of shared clonotypes between healthy human individuals. Study-wide results and caveats: Among donors, sharing of clonotypes was expected to be affected by sequencing depth.

With regard to this clone: What it recognizes is unknown.

Method: immunoSEQ multiplex PCR; TCRdb's copy keeps in-frame clones and lacks some. The sample has around 2.5 million clones; approximately 93% are singletons. The sequencing sample was made of naive CD4+ T cells from PBMCs. Subset described: CD45RA+ positively selected. This receptor was obtained from a man aged 18 to 30 in good health. Some clones in this sample may be carry-over from other donors' samples.

CDR3 sequence reads: CASSRSSGADTEAFF. The DNA of the CDR3 is TGTGCCAGCAGTCGTTCATCAGGGGCAGACACTGAAGCTTTCTTT. This chain links TRBV6-6 with TRBJ1-1; D might be TRBD1 (6 bases). CDR1 and CDR2 from the germline V gene are MNHNY and SVGAGI (reference sequence). This CDR3 contains 15 residues. Trimming took off 5 bases at V and 3 bases at J, with 16 bases between the two ends.